The next 12 T cell receptor beta chains were all read from a single sample in a study of CXCR3 chemokines and chemotherapy response in bladder cancer. MiXCR, applied by TCRdb to the PCR reads, yields one record per CDR3 protein. The sample contains around 13,000 distinct CDR3 sequences, approximately 13% of which appear only once. The sample was gathered from a patient whose treatment included neoadjuvant chemotherapy. The source of these receptors is a human donor with bladder cancer that did not respond to neoadjuvant chemotherapy.

This clonotype was detected ten times or more. The V gene is TRBV15, the J gene TRBJ2-3, with TRBD2 identical over 10 bases. Germline V gives CDR1 LNHNV, CDR2 YYDKDF (reference sequence). Trimming removed 3 bases from V and 2 bases from J; junction bases left unmatched: 8. The CDR3 runs 17 residues. Here the CDR3 reads CATSSGRAGGDTDTQYF. In nucleotides, the CDR3 is TGTGCCACCAGCAGTGGGAGAGCGGGGGGGGACACAGATACGCAGTATTTT.

A few counts support this clonotype. CDR3 nucleotides: TGTGCCAGCAGCGAAACCCCCAAGAACACTGAAGCTTTCTTT. Translating gives CASSETPKNTEAFF. The chain uses TRBV6-5 and TRBJ1-1, with unresolved D. The CDR3 runs 14 residues. Per germline, CDR1 MNHEY and CDR2 SVGAGI. Trimming stripped 6 bases from V and 1 base from J, with 12 bases between.

This clonotype has a handful of counts. V and J are TRBV20-1 and TRBJ1-2, with D unclear. The CDR3 consists of 9 residues. Trimming pared 6 bases from V and 7 bases from J, leaving 6 bases between. Germline V gene lookup returns CDR1 DFQATT and CDR2 SNEGSKA (reference sequence). The CDR3: CSAAGGYTF. The DNA of the CDR3 is TGCAGTGCGGCGGGTGGCTACACCTTC.

This clonotype was recorded many times. This chain uses TRBV7-2 with TRBJ2-3; 12 bases align to TRBD2. Germline V CDR1 and CDR2: SGHTA, FQGNSA. This CDR3 has 15 residues. The trim removed 5 bases at V and 7 bases at J, leaving 7 bases unmatched. For the CDR3, the DNA is TGTGCCAGCAGCCCCCTAGCGGGGGGGCGGTATACGCAGTATTTT. The encoded protein is CASSPLAGGRYTQYF.

Sample share makes this clonotype medium-sized. The chain uses TRBV6-1 and TRBJ1-6; D not certain. The CDR3 has 14 amino acids. Germline loops: CDR1 MNHNS, CDR2 SASEGT. Trimming left V 2 bases short and J 7 bases short, with 9 bases between. This CDR3 is CASSERAGNSPLHF. Written as DNA, the CDR3 is TGTGCCAGCAGTGAACGTGCGGGAAATTCACCCCTCCACTTT.

This clonotype is termed medium-sized. CDR3 coding DNA: TGTGCCAGCAGGCCAGGGATTAACACCGGGGAGCTGTTTTTT. This codes for CASRPGINTGELFF. The chain combines TRBV6-5 with TRBJ2-2; a weak D match, TRBD1 (5 bases). The germline V gene has CDR1 MNHEY and CDR2 SVGAGI. Trimming removed 6 bases from V and 2 bases from J, with 10 bases in between. The CDR3 totals 14 residues.

This clonotype was observed a handful of times. This sequence joins TRBV12-3 or TRBV12-4 and TRBJ2-5; the D is unclear. This CDR3 contains 11 residues. Trimming cost V 7 bases and J 4 bases, with 7 bases left between them. CDR3: CASTARETQYF. The CDR3 bases are TGTGCCAGCACCGCTCGAGAGACCCAGTACTTC.

This clonotype is medium-sized by share. This chain joins TRBV7-2 and TRBJ1-6, with a tentative D call TRBD1 (6 bases). CDR3 size: 14 residues. V lost 3 bases and J 7 bases, leaving 10 bases between the germline ends. Germline V gene lookup returns CDR1 SGHTA and CDR2 FQGNSA. This CDR3 is CASSFQTGNSPLHF. The CDR3 nucleotides are TGTGCCAGCAGCTTTCAGACAGGCAATTCACCCCTCCACTTT.

In this sample, this clonotype turned up many times. The gene calls are TRBV29-1 and TRBJ2-5, with TRBD2 matching over 13 bases. This CDR3 has 16 amino acids. Germline values: CDR1 SQVTM, CDR2 ANQGSEA. V gave up 3 bases and J gave up 2 bases; unmatched junction bases: 6. The CDR3 protein is CSVDGLAGERQETQYF. In nucleotides, the CDR3 is TGCAGCGTTGATGGACTAGCGGGAGAGCGACAAGAGACCCAGTACTTC.

The V gene is TRBV27, the J gene TRBJ2-7; D may be TRBD1 (6 bases). CDR1 is MNHEY and CDR2 is SMNVEV in the germline V gene (reference sequence). The V gene lost 5 bases and the J gene lost 1 base, with 15 bases spanning the gap. The CDR3 is 15 residues long. CDR3 nucleotide sequence: TGTGCCAGCAGTCCTTCCGGGACACGGTCCTACGAGCAGTACTTC. It is translated as CASSPSGTRSYEQYF.

This clonotype appeared many times. The rearrangement joins TRBV29-1 to TRBJ2-7; no definite D call. The CDR3 spans 13 residues. V was trimmed by 5 bases and J by 4 bases, leaving 15 bases between them. CDR1 and CDR2 from the germline V gene are SQVTM and ANQGSEA. CDR3 protein: CSVSTHMGYEQYF. The CDR3 DNA is TGCAGCGTTTCCACCCATATGGGATACGAGCAGTACTTC.

Ten or more counts support this clonotype. The CDR3 sequence: CASSSRSTGELFF. CDR3 sequence (DNA): TGTGCCAGCTCATCCCGGAGTACCGGGGAGCTGTTTTTT. This chain links TRBV18 with TRBJ2-2, with D hard to call. Germline CDR1 reads KGHSH; CDR2 reads LQKENI. CDR3 length: 13 amino acids. Between the trimmed V and J ends, which lost 5 bases and 5 bases, there was a span of 9 bases.